Given below is one T cell receptor beta chain in context. The data were taken from a study of blood T cell repertoires in COVID-19. Turning to the study itself: Sample material is recorded as cDNA or gDNA derived from T cells, B-cell-depleted T cells, or PBMCs.

The CDR3 has 13 residues. With 6 bases removed from V and 3 bases from J, the gap between germline ends came to 9 bases. Participants' own reports of clinical history determined their cohort assignment. The table came from immunoSEQ multiplex PCR; TCRdb's copy has only in-frame clones and leaves some out. The profile shows 250,000 to 350,000 clones, roughly 85% of them singletons. The receptor comes from a woman aged 25 to 39 who had recovered from COVID-19. This chain uses TRBV12-3 or TRBV12-4 with TRBJ1-5; D may be TRBD1 (5 bases). The sequencing input was PBMCs or T cells enriched from blood (not recorded which). This CDR3 reads CASRGVANQPQHF. CDR3 nucleotides: TGTGCCAGCAGAGGGGTTGCCAATCAGCCCCAGCATTTT.